Listed below are T cell receptor beta chains from one sample, sequenced in a study of control samples from healthy donors and cancer patients. The method was immunoSEQ multiplex PCR; TCRdb's version includes in-frame clones alone and lacks a portion of them. The sample carries 150,000 to 200,000 clones, almost 90% recorded once. The sample was blood. The receptors were sampled from a woman aged 45 to 65 in good health. Each CDR3 is given with its conserved first and last residue. The D gene is left open where the match is weak. Clone size is stated in some rows and not others, as once, few, many or a class when expanded.

-,TRBV10-3,TRBJ2-3,-,CAISERRDTQYF,TGTGCCATCAGTGAAAGACGGGATACGCAGTATTTT
-,TRBV4-1,TRBJ2-5,-,CASSQDPYQETQYF,TGCGCCAGCAGCCAAGACCCGTACCAAGAGACCCAGTACTTC
-,TRBV7-8,TRBJ2-7,TRBD2,CASSLLASGAAYEQYF,TGTGCCAGCAGCCTTCTAGCTAGCGGGGCTGCTTACGAGCAGTACTTC
-,TRBV25-1,TRBJ1-2,-,CASSDSRQNYGYTF,TGTGCCAGCAGTGACTCCCGACAGAATTATGGCTACACCTTC
once,TRBV5-1,TRBJ2-1,-,CASSPGGTEGYNEQFF,TGCGCCAGCAGCCCGGGGGGGACAGAGGGTTACAATGAGCAGTTCTTC
few,TRBV6-2/TRBV6-3,TRBJ1-1,-,CASSYGGRPNTEAFF,TGTGCCAGCAGTTATGGTGGTCGCCCGAACACTGAAGCTTTCTTT
-,TRBV9,TRBJ1-5,-,CASSATGGNSQPQHF,TGTGCCAGCAGCGCAACGGGGGGGAATAGTCAGCCCCAGCATTTT
-,TRBV5-1,TRBJ2-3,-,CASSLAAGRGTDTQYF,TGCGCCAGCAGCTTGGCAGCAGGACGGGGCACAGATACGCAGTATTTT
-,TRBV7-2,TRBJ1-5,TRBD1,CASSSRTGGGQPQHF,TGTGCCAGCAGCTCAAGGACAGGGGGAGGTCAGCCCCAGCATTTT
-,TRBV19,TRBJ2-1,-,CASSITSGGVNYNEQFF,TGTGCCAGTAGTATTACATCTGGGGGAGTCAACTACAATGAGCAGTTCTTC